This T cell receptor beta chain was observed in a study of blood T cell repertoires in COVID-19. V lost 3 bases to trimming and J lost 8 bases; unmatched junction nucleotides: 5. The CDR3 runs 14 residues. CDR1 is MGHRA and CDR2 is YSYEKL in the germline V gene. Original processing notes: Quantification of nucleated cells was approximated via reference gene primer amplification. Profiling relied on immunoSEQ multiplex PCR, and the TCRdb table lists in-frame clones only, not all of them. That table is the source of V, J and clone size, and D and trimming were worked out from the DNA. This sample yields 450,000 or so clones, of which over 85% are seen a single time; 0.8% to 0.85% belongs to the top ten.

The sequencing input was peripheral blood. The chain combines TRBV4-1 with TRBJ1-4; 8 bases align to TRBD1. This TCR was recovered from a young man with COVID-19, enrolled during active disease. CDR3 region: CASSHVTGVEKLFF. CDR3 bases: TGCGCCAGCAGCCATGTGACAGGGGTGGAAAAACTGTTTTTT.